This record concerns one T cell receptor (beta chain) sequence. The repertoire was sequenced with immunoSEQ multiplex PCR; TCRdb's copy has only in-frame clones and lacks some. The sample lists some 150,000 clones, about four fifths occurring once. The sample originates from a study of blood T cell repertoires in COVID-19. The receptor comes from a man between 65 and 79 years old with acute or convalescent COVID-19. The specimen was peripheral blood.

Here the CDR3 DNA reads TGTGCCAGCAGCCAAGCCGGGACAGGGGGAAACACCATATATTTT. It translates to CASSQAGTGGNTIYF. This chain connects TRBV3-1 (or the pseudogene TRBV3-2) to TRBJ1-3; 9 bases are a match to TRBD1. Germline CDR1 reads LGHDT; CDR2 reads YNNKEL (reference sequence). This CDR3 region has 15 residues. V gave up 1 base and J gave up 4 bases; unmatched junction bases: 2.